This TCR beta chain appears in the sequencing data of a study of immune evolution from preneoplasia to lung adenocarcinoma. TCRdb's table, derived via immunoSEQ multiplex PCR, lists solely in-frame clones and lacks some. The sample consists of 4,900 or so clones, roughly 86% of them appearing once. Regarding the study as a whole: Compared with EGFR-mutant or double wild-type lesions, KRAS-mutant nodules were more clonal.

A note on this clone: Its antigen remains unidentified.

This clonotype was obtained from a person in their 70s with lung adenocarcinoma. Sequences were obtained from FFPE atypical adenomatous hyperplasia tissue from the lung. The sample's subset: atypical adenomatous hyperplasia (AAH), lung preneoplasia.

CDR3 sequence reads: CASSLSSGGAPNTQYF. The CDR3 DNA reads as TGTGCCAGCAGTTTATCTAGCGGGGGGGCCCCAAATACGCAGTATTTT. The chain joins TRBV28 to TRBJ2-3, with 12 nucleotides matching TRBD2. V dropped 1 base and J dropped 7; count of bases not matched to a gene: 6. This CDR3 comprises 16 residues. The germline CDR1 and CDR2 sequences are MDHEN and SYDVKM.